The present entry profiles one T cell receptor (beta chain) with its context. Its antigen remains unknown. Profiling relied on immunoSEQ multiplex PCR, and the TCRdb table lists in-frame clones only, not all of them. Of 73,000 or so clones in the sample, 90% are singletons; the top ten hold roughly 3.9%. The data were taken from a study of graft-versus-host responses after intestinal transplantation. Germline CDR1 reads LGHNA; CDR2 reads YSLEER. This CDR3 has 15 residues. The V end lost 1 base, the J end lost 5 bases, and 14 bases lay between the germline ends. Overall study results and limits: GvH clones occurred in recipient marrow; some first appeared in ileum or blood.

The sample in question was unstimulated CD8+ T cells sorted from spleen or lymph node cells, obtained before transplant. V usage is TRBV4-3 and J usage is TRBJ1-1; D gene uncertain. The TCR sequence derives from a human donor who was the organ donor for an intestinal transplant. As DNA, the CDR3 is TGCGCCAGCAGCCAAGGGCATGCGGGAGGGACTGAAGCTTTCTTT. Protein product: CASSQGHAGGTEAFF.